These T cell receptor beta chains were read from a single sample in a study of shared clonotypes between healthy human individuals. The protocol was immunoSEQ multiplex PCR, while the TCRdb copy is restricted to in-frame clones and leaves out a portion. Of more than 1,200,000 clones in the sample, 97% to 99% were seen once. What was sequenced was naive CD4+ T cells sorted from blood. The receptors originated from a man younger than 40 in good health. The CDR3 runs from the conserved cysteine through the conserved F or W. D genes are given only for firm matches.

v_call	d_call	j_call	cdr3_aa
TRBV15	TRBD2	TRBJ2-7	CATSRRFAGGGYEQYF
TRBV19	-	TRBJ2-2	CASRTRGASGELFF
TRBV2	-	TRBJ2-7	CASSGRQPYEQYF
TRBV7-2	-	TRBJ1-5	CASSRGTAGGQPQHF
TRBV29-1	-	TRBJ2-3	CSVSGQTDTQYF
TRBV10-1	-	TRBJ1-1	CASSVAGNTEAFF
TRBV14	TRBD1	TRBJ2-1	CASSQDRGQVYNEQFF
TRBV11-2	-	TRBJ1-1	CASGKGQEAFF
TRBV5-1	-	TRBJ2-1	CASSLGQGSINEQFF
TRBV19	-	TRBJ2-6	CASSIISARPSGANVLTF
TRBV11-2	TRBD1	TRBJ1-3	CASSPPPGQGLSGNTIYF
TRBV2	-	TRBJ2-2	CASSEFPGELFF
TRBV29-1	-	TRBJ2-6	CSVEGSGANVLTF
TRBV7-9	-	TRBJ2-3	CASSPWGRTDTQYF
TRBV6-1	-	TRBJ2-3	CASSEADTQYF
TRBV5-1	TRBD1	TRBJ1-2	CASSLALSTGAANYGYTF
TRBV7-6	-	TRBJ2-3	CASSLGADTQYF
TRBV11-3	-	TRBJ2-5	CASSLGNSGQETQYF
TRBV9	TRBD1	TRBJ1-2	CASSVGTGGNYGYTF
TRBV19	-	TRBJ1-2	CASSFRSGVSGYTF
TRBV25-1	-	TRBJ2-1	CASSDPSSYNEQFF
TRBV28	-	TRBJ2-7	CASRKGGVGEQYF
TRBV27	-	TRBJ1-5	CASSFSRVGRQPQHF
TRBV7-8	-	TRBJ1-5	CASSSQNNQPQHF
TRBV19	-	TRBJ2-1	CASSIGGTGGNEQFF
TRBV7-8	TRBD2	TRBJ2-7	CASSSGLVGEQYF